This TCR beta chain was captured in a study of identical twins. Findings and limits, study-wide: Possibly, invariant MAIT and iNKT cells partly confounded zero-insertion analyses. Beta out-of-frame sequences displayed a weaker excess of sharing between twins.

Template switching created a universal primer site, and the cDNA included unique molecular identifiers. MiXCR, applied by TCRdb to the 5' RACE reads, yields one record per CDR3 protein. The sample carries 200,000 or so distinct CDR3 sequences, about 7.5% recorded once. This clonotype showed up many times. Its antigen is unidentified. In germline, CDR1 is SGHRS, CDR2 YFSETQ. The trim removed 4 bases at V and 5 bases at J, leaving 8 bases unmatched. This CDR3 is 14 amino acids long. These records were also assigned to another study, of yellow fever vaccine responses in identical twins. That report adds: After vaccination, twins' T cell response reportedly seemed partly convergent, partly personalized.

The chain is built from TRBV5-1 and TRBJ1-1; TRBD1 agrees at 7 bases. The origin of this receptor is a woman between 18 and 29 years old in good health. The specimen was memory (CD45RO+) T cells sorted from blood. The CDR3 is CASSEQGSGTEAFF. For the CDR3, the DNA is TGCGCCAGCAGCGAACAGGGGAGTGGGACTGAAGCTTTCTTT.